The present entry profiles one T cell receptor beta chain with its context. Antigen: not known. An Oncomine TCR Beta short-read assay was used to sequence the DNA from cultured CD4+ T cells. TCRdb analysed the PCR reads with MiXCR anew, one entry per CDR3 protein. The sample contains 17,000 or so distinct CDR3 sequences, around 31% of which appear only once. The CDR3 has 17 residues. Trimming cost V 1 base and J 3 bases, with 17 bases left between them. Per germline, CDR1 LGHNA and CDR2 YSLEER. This sample is drawn from a study of vaccination and CD4 T cells after COVID-19. Treatment noted: roughly 11-day PBMC culture with coronavirus spike peptide pools or control peptides (ViraFEST assay). Each well held 2 million to 2.5 million PBMCs in IL-2 (about 9.3 IU/ml) medium with approximately 9.9 ug/ml peptide pools.

The rearrangement uses TRBV4-3 and TRBJ2-3; the D call may be TRBD1 or TRBD2 (7 bases each). Sequencing was carried out using cultured CD4+ T cells from blood. This TCR came from a human donor with COVID-19. The CDR3 loop is CASSQVQGGAWTDTQYF. The DNA of the CDR3 is TGCGCCAGCAGCCAAGTTCAGGGGGGGGCTTGGACAGATACGCAGTATTTT.